This TCR beta chain was retrieved from a study of shared clonotypes between healthy human individuals. Study-wide results and caveats: Investigators expected sequencing depth to affect clonotype sharing among donors. The study generally estimated greater richness for naive than memory subsets.

Assay execution proceeded at the deep level. Repertoires were generated with immunoSEQ multiplex PCR, while TCRdb's copy carries only in-frame clones and drops some. The sample carries millions of clones, 90% to 95% recorded once. Remarks on this clone: Its antigen is unidentified.

CDR1 MGHRA and CDR2 YSYEKL come from the germline V gene. The CDR3 runs to 16 residues. The V end was cut by 0 bases, the J end by 2 bases, with 14 bases between. This TCR was sampled from a man between 18 and 29 years old in good health. The chain carries TRBV4-1 and TRBJ2-7, with unresolved D. Sequences were obtained from naive CD4+ T cells sorted from blood. Specified subset: CD45RA+ positively selected. CDR3 residues: CASSQDKARAPYEQYF. The CDR3 nucleotides are TGCGCCAGCAGCCAAGATAAGGCCAGAGCCCCCTACGAGCAGTACTTC.